The 11 T cell receptor beta chains listed next were all sequenced from one sample in a study of shared clonotypes between healthy human individuals. Profiled with immunoSEQ multiplex PCR; TCRdb holds only in-frame clones, not every one. The sample lists roughly 2.5 million clones; about 92% were seen once. Sequenced sample: naive CD4+ T cells sorted from blood. Subset denoted: CD45RA+ positively selected. The receptors were sampled from a man in his late teens or twenties in good health.

The rearrangement joins TRBV27 to TRBJ1-2; the D is unclear. Germline V gene data show CDR1 as MNHEY and CDR2 as SMNVEV (reference sequence). V was trimmed by 2 bases and J by 8 bases, leaving 15 bases between them. CDR3 length: 14 amino acids. In DNA form, the CDR3 reads TGTGCCAGCAGTTTAAGGAGGAGTGAGGGAGGCTACACCTTC. It encodes CASSLRRSEGGYTF.

V usage is TRBV19 and J usage is TRBJ1-2; D unresolved. Germline CDR1 LNHDA, CDR2 SQIVND (reference sequence). The length of the CDR3 is 12 residues. Deletions cut 10 bases from V and 4 bases from J, with 13 bases between. The CDR3 protein is CATGNGFYGYTF. CDR3 DNA sequence: TGTGCCACTGGGAACGGTTTCTATGGCTACACCTTC. The full variable domain, rest sourced from reference TRBV19 and TRBJ1-2, is DGGITQSPKYLFRKEGQNVTLSCEQNLNHDAMYWYRQDPGQGLRLIYYSQIVNDFQKGDIAEGYSVSREKKESFPLTVTSAQKNPTAFYLCATGNGFYGYTFGSGTRLTVV.

The chain links TRBV11-2 to TRBJ1-1; a possible D gene is TRBD1 (5 bases). Deletions cut 3 bases from V and 5 bases from J, with 19 bases between. The germline V gene encodes CDR1 SGHAT and CDR2 FQNNGV. This CDR3 is 16 amino acids long. CDR3 sequence: CASSLIAGGKGTEAFF. The CDR3 coding sequence is TGTGCCAGCAGCTTGATCGCTGGGGGTAAAGGGACTGAAGCTTTCTTT.

The rearrangement joins TRBV5-4 to TRBJ2-2; 7 positions match TRBD2. Per the germline V gene, CDR1 is SGHNT and CDR2 is YYREEE (reference sequence). V was clipped by 3 bases and J by 9 bases; unmatched bases: 8. The CDR3 contains 14 residues. The CDR3 reads CASSYEGEGRELFF. The CDR3 DNA is TGTGCCAGCAGCTACGAAGGGGAGGGCAGGGAGCTGTTTTTT. Variable domain in full (rest from reference TRBV5-4 and TRBJ2-2): ETGVTQSPTHLIKTRGQQVTLRCSSQSGHNTVSWYQQALGQGPQFIFQYYREEENGRGNFPPRFSGLQFPNYSSELNVNALELDDSALYLCASSYEGEGRELFFGEGSRLTVL.

CDR3 sequence reads: CASSLVGAGDYGYTF. The CDR3 bases are TGTGCCAGCAGCTTAGTGGGGGCAGGGGACTATGGCTACACCTTC. V and J are TRBV11-2 and TRBJ1-2; perhaps TRBD1 as D (6 bases). The CDR3 is 15 amino acids. V gave up 1 base and J gave up 3 bases, with 12 bases separating them. Germline CDR1 reads SGHAT; CDR2 reads FQNNGV.

The chain links TRBV7-9 to TRBJ2-1; D perhaps matches TRBD1 (6 bases). V lost 4 bases, J lost 9 bases, and 13 bases lay in between. The germline V gene encodes CDR1 SEHNR and CDR2 FQNEAQ (reference sequence). CDR3 length: 13 amino acids. The CDR3 sequence: CASSSQGLGEQFF. CDR3 nucleotide sequence: TGTGCCAGCAGCTCTCAGGGGTTGGGTGAGCAGTTCTTC.

The chain combines TRBV9 with TRBJ1-3; perhaps TRBD1 as D (5 bases). V was clipped by 0 bases and J by 3 bases, with 16 bases between them. This CDR3 has 17 amino acids. Germline V gives CDR1 SGDLS, CDR2 YYNGEE. This CDR3 reads CASSVGGQARFGNTIYF. The CDR3 DNA reads as TGTGCCAGCAGCGTAGGGGGCCAGGCGAGATTTGGAAACACCATATATTTT. The variable domain in full, with the rest retrieved from reference TRBV9 and TRBJ1-3, is DSGVTQTPKHLITATGQRVTLRCSPRSGDLSVYWYQQSLDQGLQFLIQYYNGEERAKGNILERFSAQQFPDLHSELNLSSLELGDSALYFCASSVGGQARFGNTIYFGEGSWLTVV.

This chain links TRBV6-1 with TRBJ2-7; a weak D match, TRBD1 (6 bases). CDR3 size: 15 residues. Trimming pared 5 bases from V and 6 bases from J, leaving 20 bases between. The V gene's germline CDR1 is MNHNS and CDR2 SASEGT. The CDR3 bases are TGTGCCAGCAGTAGGCAGGGGCTATACTTAGGCGAGCAGTACTTC. Translation: CASSRQGLYLGEQYF.

CDR3 nucleotides: TGTGCCAGCAGCCGCGGGGACGGGGGCAATCAGCCCCAGCATTTT. Translation gives CASSRGDGGNQPQHF. This rearrangement joins TRBV6-5 to TRBJ1-5; D possibly corresponds to TRBD1 (5 bases). From germline, CDR1 is MNHEY and CDR2 SVGAGI. V lost 6 bases and J lost 2, with 14 bases in between. The CDR3 consists of 15 residues.

The V and J genes are TRBV29-1 and TRBJ2-1; D remains unclear. Germline CDR1 is SQVTM and CDR2 is ANQGSEA. The CDR3 consists of 13 residues. The V end lost 7 bases, the J end lost 4 bases, and 14 bases lay between the germline ends. In DNA, the CDR3 is TGCAGCGCAACCGGCCTGGGATACAATGAGCAGTTCTTC. It is translated as CSATGLGYNEQFF.

V is TRBV18 and J is TRBJ1-5; 9 bases agree with TRBD1. CDR3 length: 15 amino acids. Trimming at V came to 5 bases and at J to 7 bases, leaving 9 bases not matched to a gene. Germline CDR1 reads KGHSH; CDR2 reads LQKENI. The CDR3 DNA follows: TGTGCCAGCTCAACCGGGACAGGGAGTGCACAGCCCCAGCATTTT. This codes for CASSTGTGSAQPQHF.